This entry lists 9 T cell receptor beta chains sequenced from one sample in a study of shared clonotypes between healthy human individuals. Repertoires were generated with immunoSEQ multiplex PCR, while TCRdb's copy carries only in-frame clones and drops some. Of about 510,000 clones listed, 79% were seen once; the top ten hold around 13%. The sample consisted of PBMCs. Receptors originate from a woman between 40 and 55 years old in good health. Some clones in this sample may be carry-over from other donors' samples.

This sequence joins TRBV19 and TRBJ2-3; 8 bases fit TRBD2. The V and J ends lost 5 bases and 6 bases, in that order; junction bases with no gene match: 13. CDR3 size: 16 residues. The germline V gene has CDR1 LNHDA and CDR2 SQIVND (reference sequence). CDR3 protein: CASSPRPAGVVDTQYF. DNA for the CDR3: TGTGCCAGTAGTCCCCGCCCAGCGGGAGTGGTTGATACGCAGTATTTT.

The chain couples TRBV2 to TRBJ2-3, with a possible D match to TRBD2 (6 bases). Trimming shortened V by 7 bases and J by 0 bases, and 17 bases separated the two germline ends. This CDR3 is 16 amino acids long. Germline CDR1 and CDR2: SNHLY and FYNNEI. As DNA, the CDR3 is TGTGCCAGCAAAGCCACCGGGGACTCTAGCACAGATACGCAGTATTTT. It specifies CASKATGDSSTDTQYF. Complete variable domain (other parts from reference TRBV2 and TRBJ2-3): EPEVTQTPSHQVTQMGQEVILRCVPISNHLYFYWYRQILGQKVEFLVSFYNNEISEKSEIFDDQFSVERPDGSNFTLKIRSTKLEDSAMYFCASKATGDSSTDTQYFGPGTRLTVL.

This clone has just one count. This chain joins TRBV11-2 and TRBJ1-6, with unresolved D. Germline V gene lookup returns CDR1 SGHAT and CDR2 FQNNGV. Trimming removed 1 base at V and 8 bases at J, with 9 bases between. The CDR3 extends over 14 amino acids. Written as DNA, the CDR3 is TGTGCCAGCAGCTTAGTGAGTGGGTATTCACCCCTCCACTTT. This sequence encodes CASSLVSGYSPLHF.

This clone was recorded at least ten times. The chain combines TRBV4-1 with TRBJ2-1; possibly TRBD1 or TRBD2 for D (5 bases each). CDR1 MGHRA and CDR2 YSYEKL come from the germline V gene. V was cut by 9 bases and J by 9 bases, with 15 bases left in between. This CDR3 region has 12 residues. The CDR3 is CASGGHSGEQFF. Written as DNA, the CDR3 is TGCGCCAGTGGTGGACACAGCGGTGAGCAGTTCTTC.

The chain joins TRBV4-1 to TRBJ2-3; D gene uncertain. The germline gives CDR1 MGHRA, CDR2 YSYEKL. The CDR3 contains 18 residues. With 0 bases removed from V and 0 bases from J, the gap between germline ends came to 16 bases. The CDR3 loop is CASSQDSASPLSTDTQYF. The CDR3 DNA follows: TGCGCCAGCAGCCAAGACTCCGCCAGTCCACTCAGCACAGATACGCAGTATTTT.

The rearrangement joins TRBV18 to TRBJ1-4; D uncertain. Germline CDR1 reads KGHSH; CDR2 reads LQKENI. V lost 6 bases and J lost 8, with 22 bases in between. CDR3 length equals 16 residues. The CDR3 reads CASSPWPANLAEKLFF. The CDR3 nucleotides read TGTGCCAGCTCTCCCTGGCCCGCAAACCTGGCGGAAAAACTGTTTTTT.

This sequence joins TRBV5-3 and TRBJ2-7; D remains ambiguous. TRBV5-3 is marked as an open reading frame, function uncertain. This CDR3 has 10 residues. Trimming cost V 10 bases and J 3 bases, with 8 bases left between them. The CDR3 sequence is CAPFSYEQYF. The CDR3 DNA is TGTGCCCCATTTAGCTACGAGCAGTACTTC.

This clone was picked up a small number of times. V and J are TRBV28 and TRBJ2-7; 7 positions agree with TRBD1. Per germline, CDR1 MDHEN and CDR2 SYDVKM. The CDR3 covers 15 residues. Trimming at V came to 6 bases and at J to 0 bases, leaving 8 bases not matched to a gene. CDR3 coding DNA: TGTGCCAGCAGCCCCTCCGACAGGGACTCCTACGAGCAGTACTTC. It specifies CASSPSDRDSYEQYF.

This clone has just one count. This rearrangement joins TRBV19 to TRBJ1-5; possibly TRBD1 for D (6 bases). The germline CDR1 and CDR2 sequences are LNHDA and SQIVND (reference sequence). The CDR3 sequence is 15 residues long. V was pared by 5 bases and J by 4 bases, with 15 bases between. The CDR3 DNA sequence: TGTGCCAGTAGTCGGAGGGGGACGGCTAATCAGCCCCAGCATTTT. Translated: CASSRRGTANQPQHF.